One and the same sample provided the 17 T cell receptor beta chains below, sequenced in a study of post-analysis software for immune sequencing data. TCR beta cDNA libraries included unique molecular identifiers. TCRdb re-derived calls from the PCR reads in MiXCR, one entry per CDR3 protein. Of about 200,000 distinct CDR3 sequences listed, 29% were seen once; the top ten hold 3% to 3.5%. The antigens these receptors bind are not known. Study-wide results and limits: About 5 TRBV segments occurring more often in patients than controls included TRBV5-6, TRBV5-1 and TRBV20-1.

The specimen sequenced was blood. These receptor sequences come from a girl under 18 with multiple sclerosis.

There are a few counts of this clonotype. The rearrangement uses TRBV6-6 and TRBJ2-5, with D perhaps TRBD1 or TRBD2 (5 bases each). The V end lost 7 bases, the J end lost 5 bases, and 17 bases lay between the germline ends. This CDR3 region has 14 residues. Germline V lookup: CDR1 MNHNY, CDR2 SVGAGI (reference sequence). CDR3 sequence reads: CASTSGRALETQYF. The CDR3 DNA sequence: TGTGCCAGCACCTCGGGGCGAGCGTTGGAGACCCAGTACTTC.

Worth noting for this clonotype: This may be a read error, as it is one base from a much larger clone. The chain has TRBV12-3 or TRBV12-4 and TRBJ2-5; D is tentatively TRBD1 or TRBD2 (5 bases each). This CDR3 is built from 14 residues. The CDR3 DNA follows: TGTGTCAGCAGTACCCGGGACCCTCAAGAGACCCAGTACTTC. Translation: CVSSTRDPQETQYF.

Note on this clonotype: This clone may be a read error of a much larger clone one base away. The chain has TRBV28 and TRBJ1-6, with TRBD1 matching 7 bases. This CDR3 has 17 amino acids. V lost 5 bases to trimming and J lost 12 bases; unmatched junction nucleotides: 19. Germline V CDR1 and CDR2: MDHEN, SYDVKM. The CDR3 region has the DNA TGTGCCAGCAGTCCTCAGACAGGGATATCTAAAGGGTTACCCCTCCACTTT. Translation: CASSPQTGISKGLPLHF.

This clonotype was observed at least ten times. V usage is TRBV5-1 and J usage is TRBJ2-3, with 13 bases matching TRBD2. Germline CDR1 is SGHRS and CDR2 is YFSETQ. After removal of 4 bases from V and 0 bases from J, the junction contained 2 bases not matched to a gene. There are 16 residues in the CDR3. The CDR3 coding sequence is TGCGCCAGCAGCCAGGGACTAGCGGGGAGCACAGATACGCAGTATTTT. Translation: CASSQGLAGSTDTQYF.

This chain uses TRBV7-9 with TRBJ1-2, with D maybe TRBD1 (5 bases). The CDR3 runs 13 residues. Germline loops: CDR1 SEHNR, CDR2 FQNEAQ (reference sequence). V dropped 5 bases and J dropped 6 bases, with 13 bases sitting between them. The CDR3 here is CASSRSMGDGYTF. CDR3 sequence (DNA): TGTGCCAGCAGCCGCTCAATGGGGGATGGCTACACCTTC.

CDR3 sequence (DNA): TGTGCCAGCTCACCAGGACTAGCGGGGGGGCCCCGCAATGAGCAGTTCTTC. Encoded protein: CASSPGLAGGPRNEQFF. The chain links TRBV18 to TRBJ2-1; 15 bases match TRBD2. The trim removed 2 bases at V and 6 bases at J, leaving 5 bases unmatched. In germline, CDR1 is KGHSH, CDR2 LQKENI. CDR3 length equals 17 residues.

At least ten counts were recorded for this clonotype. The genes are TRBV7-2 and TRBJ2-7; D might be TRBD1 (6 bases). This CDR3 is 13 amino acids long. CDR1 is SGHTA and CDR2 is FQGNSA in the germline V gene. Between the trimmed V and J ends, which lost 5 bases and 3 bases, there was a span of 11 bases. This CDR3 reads CASSQTGVYEQYF. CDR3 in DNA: TGTGCCAGCAGCCAGACAGGAGTCTACGAGCAGTACTTC.

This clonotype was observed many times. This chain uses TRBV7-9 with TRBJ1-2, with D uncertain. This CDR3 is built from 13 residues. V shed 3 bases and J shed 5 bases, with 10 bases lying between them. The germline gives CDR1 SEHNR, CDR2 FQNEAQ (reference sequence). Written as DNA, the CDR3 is TGTGCCAGCAGCTTGCAGGCACTATATGGCTACACCTTC. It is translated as CASSLQALYGYTF.

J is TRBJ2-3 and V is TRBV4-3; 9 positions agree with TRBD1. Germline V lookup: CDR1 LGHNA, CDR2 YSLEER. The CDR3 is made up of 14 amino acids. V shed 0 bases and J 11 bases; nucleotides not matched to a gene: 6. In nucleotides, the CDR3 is TGCGCCAGCAGCCAAGATATCACGGGACAGGGGCAGTATTTT. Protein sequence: CASSQDITGQGQYF.

The CDR3 sequence is CASSPGQGVTEAFF. Here the CDR3 DNA reads TGTGCCAGCTCACCGGGGCAGGGGGTCACTGAAGCTTTCTTT. V and J are TRBV18 and TRBJ1-1, with 7 nucleotides matching TRBD1. With 3 bases clipped from V and 4 bases from J, the junction kept 5 bases outside the gene matches. Germline CDR1 and CDR2: KGHSH and LQKENI. The CDR3 totals 14 residues. Looking up the rest from reference TRBV18 and TRBJ1-1 gives the full variable domain: NAGVMQNPRHLVRRRGQEARLRCSPMKGHSHVYWYRQLPEEGLKFMVYLQKENIIDESGMPKERFSAEFPKEGPSILRIQQVVRGDSAAYFCASSPGQGVTEAFFGQGTRLTVV.

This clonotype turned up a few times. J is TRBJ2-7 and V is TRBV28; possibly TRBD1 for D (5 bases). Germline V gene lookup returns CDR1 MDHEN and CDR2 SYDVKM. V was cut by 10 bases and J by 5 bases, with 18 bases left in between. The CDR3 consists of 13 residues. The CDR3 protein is CAIQGPLGDEQYF. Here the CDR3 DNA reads TGTGCCATCCAGGGCCCTCTTGGCGACGAGCAGTACTTC.

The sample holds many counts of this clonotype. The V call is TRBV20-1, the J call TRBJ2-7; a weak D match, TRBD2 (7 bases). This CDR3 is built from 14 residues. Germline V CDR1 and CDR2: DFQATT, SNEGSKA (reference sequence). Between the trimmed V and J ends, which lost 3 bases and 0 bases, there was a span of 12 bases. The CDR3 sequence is CSASSGTTSYEQYF. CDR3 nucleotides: TGCAGTGCTAGCAGCGGGACAACCTCCTACGAGCAGTACTTC.

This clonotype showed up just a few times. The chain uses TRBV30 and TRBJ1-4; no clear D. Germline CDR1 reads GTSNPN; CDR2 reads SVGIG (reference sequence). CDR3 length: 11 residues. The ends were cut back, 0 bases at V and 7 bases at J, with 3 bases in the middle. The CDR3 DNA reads TGTGCCTGGAGTGTCGGTGAAAAACTGTTTTTT. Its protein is CAWSVGEKLFF. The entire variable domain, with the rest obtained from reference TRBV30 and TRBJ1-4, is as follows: SQTIHQWPATLVQPVGSPLSLECTVEGTSNPNLYWYRQAAGRGLQLLFYSVGIGQISSEVPQNLSASRPQDRQFILSSKKLLLSDSGFYLCAWSVGEKLFFGSGTQLSVL.

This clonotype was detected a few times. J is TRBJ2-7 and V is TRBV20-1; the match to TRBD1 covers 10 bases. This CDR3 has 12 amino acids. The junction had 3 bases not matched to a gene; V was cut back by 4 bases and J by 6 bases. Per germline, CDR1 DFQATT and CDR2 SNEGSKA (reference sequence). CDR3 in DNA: TGCAGTGCTACCGGACAGGGGGTCGAGCAGTACTTC. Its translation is CSATGQGVEQYF.

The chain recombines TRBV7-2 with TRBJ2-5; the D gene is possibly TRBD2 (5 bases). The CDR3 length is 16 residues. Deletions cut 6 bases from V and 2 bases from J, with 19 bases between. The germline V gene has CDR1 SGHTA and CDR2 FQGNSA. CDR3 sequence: CASRTLSGWRQETQYF. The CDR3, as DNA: TGTGCCAGCAGGACTCTAAGCGGTTGGAGACAAGAGACCCAGTACTTC.

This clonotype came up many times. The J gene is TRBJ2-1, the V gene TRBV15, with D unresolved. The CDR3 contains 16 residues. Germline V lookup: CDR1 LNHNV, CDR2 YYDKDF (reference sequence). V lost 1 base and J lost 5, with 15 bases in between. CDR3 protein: CATSRVGSHKNNEQFF. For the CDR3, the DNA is TGTGCCACCAGCAGAGTTGGCAGCCACAAGAACAATGAGCAGTTCTTC. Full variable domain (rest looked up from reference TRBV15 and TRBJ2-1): DAMVIQNPRYQVTQFGKPVTLSCSQTLNHNVMYWYQQKSSQAPKLLFHYYDKDFNNEADTPDNFQSRRPNTSFCFLDIRSPGLGDTAMYLCATSRVGSHKNNEQFFGPGTRLTVL.

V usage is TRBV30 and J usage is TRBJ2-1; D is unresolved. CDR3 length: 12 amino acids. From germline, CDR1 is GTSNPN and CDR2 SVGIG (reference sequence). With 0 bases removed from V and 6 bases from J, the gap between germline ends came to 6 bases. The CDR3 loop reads CAWSVHGNEQFF. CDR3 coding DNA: TGTGCCTGGAGTGTACACGGCAATGAGCAGTTCTTC.